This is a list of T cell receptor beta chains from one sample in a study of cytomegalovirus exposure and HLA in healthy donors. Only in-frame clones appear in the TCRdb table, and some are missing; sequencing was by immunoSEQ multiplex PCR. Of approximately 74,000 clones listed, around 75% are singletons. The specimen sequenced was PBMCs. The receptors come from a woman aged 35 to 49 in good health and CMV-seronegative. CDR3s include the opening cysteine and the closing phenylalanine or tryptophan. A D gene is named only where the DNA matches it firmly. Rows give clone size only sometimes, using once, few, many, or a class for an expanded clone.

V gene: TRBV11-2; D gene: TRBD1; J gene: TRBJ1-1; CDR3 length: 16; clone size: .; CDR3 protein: CASSPFTGAQGKQAFF; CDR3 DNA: TGTGCCAGCAGCCCATTCACTGGTGCACAGGGGAAGCAAGCTTTCTTT
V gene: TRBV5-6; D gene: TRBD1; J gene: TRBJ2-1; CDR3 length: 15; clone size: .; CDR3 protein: CASSEPGQPYNEQFF; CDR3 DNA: TGTGCCAGCAGCGAGCCGGGACAGCCATACAATGAGCAGTTCTTC
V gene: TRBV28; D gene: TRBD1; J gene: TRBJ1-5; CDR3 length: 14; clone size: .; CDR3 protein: CASRIRTGMVSQHF; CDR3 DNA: TGTGCCAGCAGGATACGGACAGGGATGGTGTCCCAGCATTTT
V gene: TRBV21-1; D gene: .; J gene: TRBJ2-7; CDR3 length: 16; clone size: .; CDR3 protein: CASTQRDRTSPYEQYF; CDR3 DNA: TGTGCCAGCACCCAAAGGGACAGGACAAGCCCCTACGAGCAGTACTTC
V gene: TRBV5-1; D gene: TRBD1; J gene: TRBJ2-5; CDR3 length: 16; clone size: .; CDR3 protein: CASSFMGQGAGETQYF; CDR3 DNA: TGCGCCAGCAGCTTTATGGGACAGGGGGCGGGAGAGACCCAGTACTTC
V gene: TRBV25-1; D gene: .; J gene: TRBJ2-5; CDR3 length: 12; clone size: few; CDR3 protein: CASSYGGETQYF; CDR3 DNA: TGTGCCAGCTCCTACGGAGGGGAGACCCAGTACTTC
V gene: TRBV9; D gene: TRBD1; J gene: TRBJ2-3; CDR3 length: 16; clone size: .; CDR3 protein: CASSVEGTGNTDTQYF; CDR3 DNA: TGTGCCAGCAGCGTAGAGGGGACAGGAAACACAGATACGCAGTATTTT
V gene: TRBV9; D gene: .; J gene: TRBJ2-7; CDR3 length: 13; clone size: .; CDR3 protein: CASSPWTVDEQYF; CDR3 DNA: TGTGCCAGCAGCCCTTGGACTGTCGACGAGCAGTACTTC
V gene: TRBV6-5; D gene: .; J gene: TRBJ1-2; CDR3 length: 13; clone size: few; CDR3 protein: CASSYGGTYGYTF; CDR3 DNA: TGTGCCAGCAGTTATGGGGGGACCTATGGCTACACCTTC
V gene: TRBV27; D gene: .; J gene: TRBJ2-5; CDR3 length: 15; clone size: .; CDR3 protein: CASSLFWETQETQYF; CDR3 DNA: TGTGCCAGCAGTTTATTTTGGGAGACCCAAGAGACCCAGTACTTC
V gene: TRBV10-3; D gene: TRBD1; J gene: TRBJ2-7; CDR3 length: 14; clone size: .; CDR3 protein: CAISEWTGANEQYF; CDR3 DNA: TGTGCCATCAGTGAGTGGACAGGGGCCAACGAGCAGTACTTC
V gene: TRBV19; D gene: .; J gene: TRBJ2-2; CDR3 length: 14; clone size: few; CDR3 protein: CASSILTSAGELFF; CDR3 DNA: TGTGCCAGTAGTATCCTTACTTCGGCCGGGGAGCTGTTTTTT
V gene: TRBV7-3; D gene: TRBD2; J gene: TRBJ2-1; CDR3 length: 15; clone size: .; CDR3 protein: CASSSGLAGFNEQFF; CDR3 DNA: TGTGCCAGCAGCTCGGGACTAGCGGGCTTCAATGAGCAGTTCTTC
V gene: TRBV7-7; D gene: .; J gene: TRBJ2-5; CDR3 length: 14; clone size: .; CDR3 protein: CASSLGGIQETQYF; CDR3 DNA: TGTGCTAGCAGTCTAGGAGGGATCCAAGAGACCCAGTACTTC
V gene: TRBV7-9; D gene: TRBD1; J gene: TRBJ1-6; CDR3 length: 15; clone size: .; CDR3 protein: CASSLATGGGSPLHF; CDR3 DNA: TGTGCCAGCAGCTTAGCCACAGGGGGCGGGTCACCCCTCCACTTT
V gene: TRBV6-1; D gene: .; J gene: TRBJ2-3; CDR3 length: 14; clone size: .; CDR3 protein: CASSAGNGGDTQYF; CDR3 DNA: TGTGCCAGCAGCGCCGGTAACGGGGGAGATACGCAGTATTTT
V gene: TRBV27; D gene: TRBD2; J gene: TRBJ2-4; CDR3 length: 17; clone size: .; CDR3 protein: CASSLSVGTSGQNIQYF; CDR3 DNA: TGTGCCAGCAGTTTATCGGTCGGGACTAGCGGCCAAAACATTCAGTACTTC
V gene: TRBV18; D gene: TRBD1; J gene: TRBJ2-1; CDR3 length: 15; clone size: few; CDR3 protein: CASSPRTGASDEQFF; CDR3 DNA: TGTGCCAGCTCACCGCGGACAGGGGCGAGCGATGAGCAGTTCTTC
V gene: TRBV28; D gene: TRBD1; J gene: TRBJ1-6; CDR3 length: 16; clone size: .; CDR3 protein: CASSFNRGPGNSPLHF; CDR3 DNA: TGTGCCAGCAGTTTTAACAGGGGGCCGGGAAATTCACCCCTCCACTTT
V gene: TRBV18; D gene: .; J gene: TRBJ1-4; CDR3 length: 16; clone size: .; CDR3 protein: CASSPGSSRTNEKLFF; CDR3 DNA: TGTGCCAGCTCACCTGGGAGTTCAAGAACTAATGAAAAACTGTTTTTT
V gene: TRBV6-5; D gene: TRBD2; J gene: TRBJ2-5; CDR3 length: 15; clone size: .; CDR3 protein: CASRTLAGEQETQYF; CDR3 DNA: TGTGCCAGCAGAACCCTAGCGGGGGAGCAAGAGACCCAGTACTTC
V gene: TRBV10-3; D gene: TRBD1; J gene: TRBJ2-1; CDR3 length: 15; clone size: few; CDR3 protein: CAISDGQGRGNEQFF; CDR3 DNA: TGTGCCATCAGTGACGGACAGGGACGAGGCAATGAGCAGTTCTTC
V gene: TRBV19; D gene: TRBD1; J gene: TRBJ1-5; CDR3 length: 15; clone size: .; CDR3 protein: CASNRGQDSNQPQHF; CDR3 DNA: TGTGCCAGTAATAGGGGGCAGGATAGCAATCAGCCCCAGCATTTT
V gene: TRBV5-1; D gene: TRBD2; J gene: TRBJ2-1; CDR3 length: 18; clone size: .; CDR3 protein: CASSSPGLAGGSYNEQFF; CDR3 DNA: TGCGCCAGCAGCTCACCGGGACTAGCGGGGGGGTCCTACAATGAGCAGTTCTTC
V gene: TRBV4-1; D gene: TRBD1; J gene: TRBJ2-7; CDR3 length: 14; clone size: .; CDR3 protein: CASSHLQGAYEQYF; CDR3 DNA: TGCGCCAGCAGCCATCTTCAGGGGGCCTACGAGCAGTACTTC
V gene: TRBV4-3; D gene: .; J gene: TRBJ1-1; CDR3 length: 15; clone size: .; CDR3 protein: CASSQDYGGKGEAFF; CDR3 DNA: TGCGCCAGCAGCCAAGATTACGGAGGAAAAGGTGAAGCTTTCTTT
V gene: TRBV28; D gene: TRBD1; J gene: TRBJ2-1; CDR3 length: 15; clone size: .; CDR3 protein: CASSQAGQGTNEQFF; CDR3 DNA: TGTGCCAGCAGCCAGGCGGGACAGGGGACCAATGAGCAGTTCTTC
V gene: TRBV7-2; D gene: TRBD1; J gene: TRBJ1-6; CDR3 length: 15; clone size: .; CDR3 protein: CASSLRGQSSSPLHF; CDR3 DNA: TGTGCCAGCAGCTTACGGGGACAGTCTAGTTCACCCCTCCACTTT
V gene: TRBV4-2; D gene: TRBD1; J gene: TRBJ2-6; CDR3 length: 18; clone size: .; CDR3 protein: CASSQEGTGLSGANVLTF; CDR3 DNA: TGTGCCAGCAGCCAAGAGGGGACAGGTCTCTCTGGGGCCAACGTCCTGACTTTC
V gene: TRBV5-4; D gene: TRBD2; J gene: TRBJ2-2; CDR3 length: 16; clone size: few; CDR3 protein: CASTHSGSRNTGELFF; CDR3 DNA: TGTGCCAGCACCCATAGCGGGAGTCGGAACACCGGGGAGCTGTTTTTT
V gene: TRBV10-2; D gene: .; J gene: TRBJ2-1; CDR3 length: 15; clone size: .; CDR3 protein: CASSALDLSYNEQFF; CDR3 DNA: TGCGCCAGCAGTGCTCTAGACTTGTCCTACAATGAGCAGTTCTTC
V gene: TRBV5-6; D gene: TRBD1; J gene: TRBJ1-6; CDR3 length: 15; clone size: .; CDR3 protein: CASSLGRTGYSPLHF; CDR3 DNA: TGTGCCAGCAGCTTGGGGCGGACAGGGTACTCACCCCTCCACTTT
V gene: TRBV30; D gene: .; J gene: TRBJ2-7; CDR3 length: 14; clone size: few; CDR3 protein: CAWSAGGRGYEQYF; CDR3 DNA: TGTGCCTGGAGTGCGGGGGGCCGCGGCTACGAGCAGTACTTC
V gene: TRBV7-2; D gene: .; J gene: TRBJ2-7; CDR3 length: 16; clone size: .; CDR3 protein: CASSLSGAPTSYEQYF; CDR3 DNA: TGTGCCAGCAGCTTATCAGGGGCCCCGACCTCCTACGAGCAGTACTTC
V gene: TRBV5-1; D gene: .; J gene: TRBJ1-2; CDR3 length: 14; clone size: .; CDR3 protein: CASRPQGGNYGYTF; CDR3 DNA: TGCGCCAGCAGGCCCCAGGGAGGGAACTATGGCTACACCTTC
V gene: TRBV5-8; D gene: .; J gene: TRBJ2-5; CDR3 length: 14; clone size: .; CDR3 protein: CASSLDRAQETQYF; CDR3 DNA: TGTGCCAGCAGCTTGGACAGGGCCCAAGAGACCCAGTACTTC
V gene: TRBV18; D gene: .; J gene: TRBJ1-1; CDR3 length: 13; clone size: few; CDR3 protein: CASSPSYGQEAFF; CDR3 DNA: TGTGCCAGCTCACCATCCTATGGGCAGGAAGCTTTCTTT
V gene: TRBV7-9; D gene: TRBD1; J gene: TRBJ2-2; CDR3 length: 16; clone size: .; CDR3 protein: CASSLETGTNTGELFF; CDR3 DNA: TGTGCCAGCAGCTTAGAGACAGGGACCAACACCGGGGAGCTGTTTTTT
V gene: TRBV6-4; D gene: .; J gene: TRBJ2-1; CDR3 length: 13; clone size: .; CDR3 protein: CASSDTVFDEQFF; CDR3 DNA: TGTGCCAGCAGTGACACGGTTTTCGATGAGCAGTTCTTC
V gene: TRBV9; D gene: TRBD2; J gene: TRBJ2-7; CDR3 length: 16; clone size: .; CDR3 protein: CASSLYSGSVQDEQYF; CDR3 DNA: TGTGCCAGCAGCCTTTATAGCGGGAGCGTTCAGGACGAGCAGTACTTC
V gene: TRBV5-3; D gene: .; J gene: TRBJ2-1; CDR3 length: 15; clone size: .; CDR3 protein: CARSLARKPYNEQFF; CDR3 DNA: TGTGCCAGAAGCTTGGCCCGTAAGCCCTACAATGAGCAGTTCTTC
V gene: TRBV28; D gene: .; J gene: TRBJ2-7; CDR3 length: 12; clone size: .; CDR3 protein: CASSSRRNEQYF; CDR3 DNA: TGTGCCAGCAGTTCCCGGAGAAACGAGCAGTACTTC
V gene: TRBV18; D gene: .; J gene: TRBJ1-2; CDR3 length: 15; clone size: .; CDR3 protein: CASSQEGGIGYGYTF; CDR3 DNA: TGTGCCAGCTCACAAGAAGGGGGAATCGGCTATGGCTACACCTTC
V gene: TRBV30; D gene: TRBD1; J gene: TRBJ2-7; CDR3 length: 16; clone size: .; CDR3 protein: CAWSAGGQGLTYEQYF; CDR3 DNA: TGTGCCTGGAGTGCAGGAGGACAGGGCCTAACGTACGAGCAGTACTTC
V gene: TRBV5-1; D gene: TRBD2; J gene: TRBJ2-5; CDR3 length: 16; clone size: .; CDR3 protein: CASSFTSGSPRETQYF; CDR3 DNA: TGCGCCAGCAGCTTCACTAGCGGGAGCCCCCGGGAGACCCAGTACTTC
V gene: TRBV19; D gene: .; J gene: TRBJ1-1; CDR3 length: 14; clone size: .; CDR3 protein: CASTMSHRDTEAFF; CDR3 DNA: TGTGCCAGTACCATGTCACACAGGGACACTGAAGCTTTCTTT
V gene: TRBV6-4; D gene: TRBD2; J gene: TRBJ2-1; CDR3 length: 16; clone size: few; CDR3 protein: CASSLAGGAGYNEQFF; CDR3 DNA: TGTGCCAGCAGTCTAGCGGGAGGGGCGGGCTACAATGAGCAGTTCTTC
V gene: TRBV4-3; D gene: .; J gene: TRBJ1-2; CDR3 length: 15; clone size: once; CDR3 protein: CASSQEAGAFYGYTF; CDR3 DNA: TGCGCCAGCAGCCAAGAGGCAGGGGCGTTCTATGGCTACACCTTC
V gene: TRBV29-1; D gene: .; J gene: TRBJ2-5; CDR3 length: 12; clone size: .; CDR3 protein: CSVEVFEETQYF; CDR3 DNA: TGCAGCGTTGAAGTTTTCGAAGAGACCCAGTACTTC
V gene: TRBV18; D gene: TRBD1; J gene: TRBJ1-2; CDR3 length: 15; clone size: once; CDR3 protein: CASSPSRDRAYGYTF; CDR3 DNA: TGTGCCAGCTCACCAAGCAGAGACAGGGCCTATGGCTACACCTTC
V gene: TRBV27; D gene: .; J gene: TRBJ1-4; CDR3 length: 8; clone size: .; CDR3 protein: CASTTSVF; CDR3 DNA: TGTGCCAGCACCACTTCCGTTTTT
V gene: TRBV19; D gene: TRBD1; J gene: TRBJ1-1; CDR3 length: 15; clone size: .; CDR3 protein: CASSDRTGFRTEAFF; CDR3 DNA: TGTGCCAGTAGCGACCGGACAGGGTTCAGGACTGAAGCTTTCTTT